Presented here are 29 T cell receptor beta chains from one specimen sequenced in a study of blood T cell repertoires in COVID-19. TCRdb's copy holds only in-frame clones and misses some; the assay was immunoSEQ multiplex PCR. The sample holds 30,000 to 35,000 clones; about 87% are singletons and the top ten take 60% to 65%. The sequenced material came from peripheral blood. These receptors were collected from a man between 65 and 85 years old with acute or convalescent COVID-19.

The genes are TRBV3-1 (or the pseudogene TRBV3-2) and TRBJ1-2; the D gene is possibly TRBD1 (5 bases). The CDR3 is made up of 15 amino acids. CDR1 is LGHDT, CDR2 YNNKEL, per germline (reference sequence). V was trimmed by 2 bases and J by 7 bases, leaving 17 bases between them. The CDR3 coding sequence is TGTGCCAGCAGCCAACGGGAAGTCGCCGGGGGTGGCTACACCTTC. Protein: CASSQREVAGGGYTF.

The chain is built from TRBV7-2 and TRBJ1-2, with 9 bases matching TRBD1. Germline V gene sequence: CDR1 SGHTA, CDR2 FQGNSA. This CDR3 spans 16 amino acids. The V segment lost 3 bases and the J segment 7 bases; nucleotides outside the gene matches: 12. CDR3 sequence: CASSLGGQGAFVGYTF. The CDR3 bases are TGTGCCAGCAGCTTGGGGGGACAGGGTGCCTTTGTTGGCTACACCTTC.

This chain uses TRBV4-2 with TRBJ2-2; D is possibly TRBD2 (5 bases). Germline V CDR1 and CDR2: LGHNA, YNFKEQ. Deletions cut 5 bases from V and 6 bases from J, with 10 bases between. The CDR3 spans 13 residues. The CDR3 bases are TGTGCCAGCAGCGCCCGGGGATCCGGGGAGCTGTTTTTT. It encodes CASSARGSGELFF.

V gene TRBV7-6 combines with J gene TRBJ1-5; D is undetermined. V was pared by 8 bases and J by 7 bases, with 21 bases between. The CDR3 extends over 15 amino acids. Germline V gene data show CDR1 as SGHVS and CDR2 as FNYEAQ. CDR3 protein: CASSKTSGGHQPQHF. As DNA, the CDR3 is TGTGCCAGCTCGAAGACATCCGGAGGGCACCAGCCCCAGCATTTT. Combining the CDR3 with reference TRBV7-6 and TRBJ1-5 gives the whole variable domain GAGVSQSPRYKVTKRGQDVALRCDPISGHVSLYWYRQALGQGPEFLTYFNYEAQQDKSGLPNDRFSAERPEGSISTLTIQRTEQRDSAMYRCASSKTSGGHQPQHFGDGTRLSIL.

The V call is TRBV19, the J call TRBJ1-1; D unclear. Trimming removed 7 bases from V and 5 bases from J, with 11 bases in between. The CDR3 consists of 12 residues. Looked up from germline, CDR1 is LNHDA and CDR2 is SQIVND (reference sequence). The CDR3 is CASIDQRTEAFF. Written as DNA, the CDR3 is TGTGCCAGTATCGACCAGAGGACTGAAGCTTTCTTT.

The CDR3 DNA reads as TGTGCCAGCGATACGGGACAGAGAGAGACCCAGTACTTC. Protein: CASDTGQRETQYF. The gene calls are TRBV2 and TRBJ2-5, with TRBD1 matching 7 bases. The V segment lost 8 bases and the J segment 4 bases; nucleotides outside the gene matches: 7. CDR1 SNHLY and CDR2 FYNNEI come from the germline V gene. The CDR3 totals 13 residues.

This chain joins TRBV30 and TRBJ1-4; 7 nucleotides agree with TRBD1. CDR3 length equals 16 residues. After removal of 3 bases from V and 1 base from J, the junction contained 8 bases not matched to a gene. Germline loops: CDR1 GTSNPN, CDR2 SVGIG (reference sequence). As DNA, the CDR3 is TGTGCCTGGAGCCGCCGGGACAGAGGAACTAATGAAAAACTGTTTTTT. Its protein product is CAWSRRDRGTNEKLFF.

This chain joins TRBV3-1 (or the pseudogene TRBV3-2) and TRBJ1-2; D is possibly TRBD1 (5 bases). Germline values: CDR1 LGHDT, CDR2 YNNKEL (reference sequence). Trimming pared 0 bases from V and 4 bases from J, leaving 18 bases between. The CDR3 contains 17 residues. Written as DNA, the CDR3 is TGTGCCAGCAGCCAAGAATGGGATAGGGGTTTCGGCTATGGCTACACCTTC. This translates into CASSQEWDRGFGYGYTF.

The CDR3 loop is CASSLRAGTFEQFF. CDR3 nucleotide sequence: TGCGCCAGCAGCTTAAGAGCGGGAACGTTTGAGCAGTTCTTC. The genes are TRBV5-1 and TRBJ2-1; TRBD2 matches 7 bases. The germline CDR1 and CDR2 sequences are SGHRS and YFSETQ. There are 14 residues in the CDR3. Germline trimming cut 2 bases from V and 9 bases from J; bases unmatched to any gene: 8.

V gene TRBV7-3 combines with J gene TRBJ2-2; 7 bases line up with TRBD2. The germline CDR1 and CDR2 sequences are SGHTA and FQGTGA. With 1 base clipped from V and 0 bases from J, the junction kept 2 bases outside the gene matches. The CDR3 is made up of 16 amino acids. CDR3 sequence: CASSLRTSANTGELFF. CDR3 nucleotide sequence: TGTGCCAGCAGCTTAAGAACTAGCGCGAACACCGGGGAGCTGTTTTTT.

DNA of the CDR3: TGTGCCAGCAGCTTAACAGGGGGCTCGGGGCAAGAGACCCAGTACTTC. Amino acids: CASSLTGGSGQETQYF. The chain is built from TRBV11-2 and TRBJ2-5; TRBD1 matches 9 bases. Losses at the gene ends were 2 bases for V and 2 bases for J; bases not matched to a gene: 6. The CDR3 sequence is 16 residues long. In germline, CDR1 is SGHAT, CDR2 FQNNGV.

This clone was seen once. The chain carries TRBV6-5 and TRBJ2-1; the match to TRBD2 covers 7 bases. CDR1 is MNHEY and CDR2 is SVGAGI in the germline V gene. J gave up 4 bases and V 2 bases, and 5 bases lay outside the gene matches. CDR3 length: 15 amino acids. CDR3 sequence: CASSYQRGRYNEQFF. The CDR3 bases are TGTGCCAGCAGTTACCAGCGGGGCAGGTACAATGAGCAGTTCTTC.

The chain carries TRBV15 and TRBJ1-5; TRBD1 matches 7 bases. Germline lookup yields CDR1 LNHNV and CDR2 YYDKDF (reference sequence). The CDR3 length is 17 residues. The trim removed 0 bases at V and 1 base at J, leaving 6 bases unmatched. The CDR3: CATSRDKTGQSNQPQHF. CDR3 DNA: TGTGCCACCAGCAGAGATAAGACAGGGCAGAGCAATCAGCCCCAGCATTTT.

The rearrangement uses TRBV3-1 (or the pseudogene TRBV3-2) and TRBJ1-6; D remains ambiguous. Per the germline V gene, CDR1 is LGHDT and CDR2 is YNNKEL (reference sequence). Trimming stripped 0 bases from V and 10 bases from J, with 7 bases between. CDR3 length equals 13 residues. CDR3 protein: CASSQEARSPLHF. The DNA for the CDR3 is TGTGCCAGCAGCCAAGAGGCACGCTCACCCCTCCACTTT.

The genes are TRBV7-2 and TRBJ2-1, with a tentative D call TRBD1 (5 bases). V was trimmed by 4 bases and J by 9 bases, leaving 19 bases between them. The CDR3 contains 15 residues. Germline V gene sequence: CDR1 SGHTA, CDR2 FQGNSA. CDR3 sequence: CASSYGHGRQSEQFF. The DNA of the CDR3 is TGTGCCAGCAGCTACGGGCATGGGCGACAGAGTGAGCAGTTCTTC.

The genes are TRBV9 and TRBJ2-5; maybe TRBD2 (7 bases). V gave up 0 bases and J gave up 7 bases, with 19 bases separating them. CDR1 is SGDLS and CDR2 is YYNGEE in the germline V gene. This CDR3 spans 16 amino acids. In DNA, the CDR3 is TGTGCCAGCAGCGTAGGGTCGCTAGCGGAAGGGGGGACCCAGTACTTC. Encoded protein: CASSVGSLAEGGTQYF.

V usage is TRBV18 and J usage is TRBJ2-7; 9 nucleotides agree with TRBD2. The junction had 4 bases not matched to a gene; V was cut back by 2 bases and J by 5 bases. Looked up from germline, CDR1 is KGHSH and CDR2 is LQKENI. The CDR3 is made up of 14 amino acids. CDR3 protein: CASSPGTSFHEQYF. Written as DNA, the CDR3 is TGTGCCAGCTCACCAGGGACTAGCTTCCACGAGCAGTACTTC.

The genes are TRBV30 and TRBJ2-1; 11 nucleotides align to TRBD2. Trimming at V came to 5 bases and at J to 0 bases, leaving 9 bases not matched to a gene. This CDR3 comprises 17 residues. Germline assignment: CDR1 GTSNPN and CDR2 SVGIG (reference sequence). CDR3 in DNA: TGTGCCTGGCGTTCTAGCGGGGGGTATAGCTCCTACAATGAGCAGTTCTTC. Translated: CAWRSSGGYSSYNEQFF.

This chain connects TRBV27 to TRBJ2-1, with D uncertain. This CDR3 spans 15 amino acids. Germline V gives CDR1 MNHEY, CDR2 SMNVEV (reference sequence). V gave up 2 bases and J gave up 4 bases, with 12 bases separating them. CDR3 in amino acids: CASSLGHPWYNEQFF. In nucleotides, the CDR3 is TGTGCCAGCAGTTTAGGGCACCCTTGGTACAATGAGCAGTTCTTC.

J is TRBJ1-2 and V is TRBV7-2, with D unresolved. CDR3 length equals 14 residues. CDR1 is SGHTA, CDR2 FQGNSA, per germline. V was pared by 1 base and J by 7 bases, with 13 bases between. The CDR3 loop reads CASSLGPSVGGYTF. CDR3 sequence (DNA): TGTGCCAGCAGCTTAGGGCCCTCCGTTGGTGGCTACACCTTC.

The chain combines TRBV6-2 or TRBV6-3 with TRBJ1-1; D gene ambiguous. CDR1 and CDR2 (germline): MNHEY, SVGEGT. V lost 5 bases and J lost 3, with 16 bases in between. The CDR3 loop spans 15 amino acids. The CDR3 sequence: CASSEAGDRDTEAFF. CDR3 DNA: TGTGCCAGCAGTGAGGCCGGGGATCGGGACACTGAAGCTTTCTTT.

The chain joins TRBV11-1 to TRBJ2-4; 9 bases agree with TRBD1. The V gene's germline CDR1 is SGHAT and CDR2 FQDESV (reference sequence). This CDR3 comprises 13 residues. The J segment lost 4 bases and the V segment lost 9 bases, leaving 4 bases of the junction unmatched. The chain's CDR3 is CASGTGLKNIQYF. DNA for the CDR3: TGTGCCAGTGGGACAGGGTTGAAAAACATTCAGTACTTC.

J is TRBJ2-1 and V is TRBV11-3; the match to TRBD1 covers 8 bases. The germline CDR1 and CDR2 sequences are SGHNT and YENEEA. V lost 1 base and J lost 8; bases outside the gene matches: 10. CDR3 length: 16 residues. In nucleotides, the CDR3 is TGTGCCAGCAGCTTAGCGGTGACAGGGGATTTCGATGAGCAGTTCTTC. Its translation is CASSLAVTGDFDEQFF.

The rearrangement uses TRBV30 and TRBJ1-1, with a possible D match to TRBD1 (6 bases). Germline V CDR1 and CDR2: GTSNPN, SVGIG (reference sequence). The length of the CDR3 is 13 residues. Trimming removed 7 bases from V and 0 bases from J, with 12 bases in between. The CDR3 DNA reads as TGTGCCTTTGAAGGGGGTATGAACACTGAAGCTTTCTTT. This encodes CAFEGGMNTEAFF.

The rearrangement uses TRBV9 and TRBJ1-4, with unresolved D. Per the germline V gene, CDR1 is SGDLS and CDR2 is YYNGEE. The CDR3 loop spans 14 amino acids. V was trimmed by 4 bases and J by 0 bases, leaving 7 bases between them. As DNA, the CDR3 is TGTGCCAGCAGCCTGCGCGCAACTAATGAAAAACTGTTTTTT. This translates into CASSLRATNEKLFF. Using reference TRBV9 and TRBJ1-4 for the parts outside the CDR3, the full variable domain is DSGVTQTPKHLITATGQRVTLRCSPRSGDLSVYWYQQSLDQGLQFLIQYYNGEERAKGNILERFSAQQFPDLHSELNLSSLELGDSALYFCASSLRATNEKLFFGSGTQLSVL.

This chain links TRBV3-1 (or the pseudogene TRBV3-2) with TRBJ2-3; the match to TRBD2 covers 7 bases. With 4 bases clipped from V and 1 base from J, the junction kept 5 bases outside the gene matches. This CDR3 is built from 15 residues. Germline V lookup: CDR1 LGHDT, CDR2 YNNKEL (reference sequence). The CDR3 here is CASSRFAGGTDTQYF. CDR3 in DNA: TGTGCCAGCAGCCGATTCGCGGGAGGCACAGATACGCAGTATTTT.

The genes are TRBV2 and TRBJ1-5; no reliable D call. The CDR3 is made up of 12 amino acids. CDR1 SNHLY and CDR2 FYNNEI come from the germline V gene. Trimming shortened V by 5 bases and J by 7 bases, and 9 bases separated the two germline ends. The CDR3 nucleotides are TGTGCCAGCAGTAGTTCAGGACAGCCCCAGCATTTT. It is translated as CASSSSGQPQHF.

This clone was seen a single time. This chain links TRBV5-1 with TRBJ2-2; perhaps TRBD1 as D (5 bases). CDR1 SGHRS and CDR2 YFSETQ come from the germline V gene. The germline V and J ends were trimmed by 7 bases and 8 bases, with 15 bases remaining between them. The CDR3 spans 13 residues. CDR3 loop: CASSDPKGGELFF. CDR3 bases: TGCGCCAGCTCGGACCCGAAGGGGGGGGAGCTGTTTTTT.

J is TRBJ2-3 and V is TRBV11-2, with D maybe TRBD1 (6 bases). CDR1 SGHAT and CDR2 FQNNGV come from the germline V gene. The CDR3 has 15 residues. The V end was cut by 5 bases, the J end by 2 bases, with 14 bases between. The CDR3 spells CASSVRDTYTDTQYF. The CDR3 DNA sequence: TGTGCCAGCAGCGTCCGGGACACCTACACAGATACGCAGTATTTT.